This record concerns one TCR beta chain sequence. No antigen is known for it. PCR involved 60 Vbeta and 13 Jbeta primers. Generated by immunoSEQ multiplex PCR, the TCRdb table keeps only in-frame clones and is missing some. The data show roughly 260,000 clones, about four fifths seen once. This sample was included in a study of cytomegalovirus exposure and HLA in healthy donors. The study, taken as a whole, reports: Earlier findings revealed that most TCR beta V segments proved productive either about 90% or about 30% of the time. Only CMV serostatus was available as immune exposure information.

CDR1 and CDR2 from the germline V gene are SGHVS and FQNEAQ. This CDR3 has 15 amino acids. Trimming removed 5 bases from V and 4 bases from J; junction bases left unmatched: 10. The TCR was taken from a woman aged 40 to 50 in good health and CMV-seropositive. Sequencing was performed on PBMCs. This sequence joins TRBV7-8 and TRBJ2-7, with 8 nucleotides matching TRBD2. CDR3 region: CASSRLAGRGYEQYF. As DNA, the CDR3 is TGTGCCAGCAGCCGTCTAGCGGGTCGGGGTTACGAGCAGTACTTC.